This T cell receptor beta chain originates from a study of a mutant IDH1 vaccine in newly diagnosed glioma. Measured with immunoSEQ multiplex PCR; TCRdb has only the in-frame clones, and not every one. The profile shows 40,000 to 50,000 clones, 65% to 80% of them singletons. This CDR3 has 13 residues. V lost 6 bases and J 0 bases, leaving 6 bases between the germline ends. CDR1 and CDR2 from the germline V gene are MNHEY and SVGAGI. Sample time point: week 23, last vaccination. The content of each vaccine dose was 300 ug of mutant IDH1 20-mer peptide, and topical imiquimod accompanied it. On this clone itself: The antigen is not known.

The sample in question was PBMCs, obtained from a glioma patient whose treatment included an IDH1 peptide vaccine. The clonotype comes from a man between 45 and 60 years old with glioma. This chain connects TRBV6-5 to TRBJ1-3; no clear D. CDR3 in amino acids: CASRLDSGNTIYF. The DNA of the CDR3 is TGTGCCAGCAGACTCGACTCTGGAAACACCATATATTTT.